The sample holds many counts of the clone carrying this T cell receptor beta chain. Other DNA sequences of this sample code for an identical CDR3. The germline V gene has CDR1 SGHTA and CDR2 FQGTGA. This CDR3 has 15 residues. J lost 2 bases, V lost 5 bases, and 4 bases had no gene match. This sample stems from a study of blood T cell repertoires in COVID-19. Living in 25 or so US areas, the participants were between roughly 18 and 90 years of age. The table came from immunoSEQ multiplex PCR; TCRdb's copy has only in-frame clones and leaves some out. The table lists fewer than 250,000 clones, more than 70% of them singletons, with around 7.4% in the top ten.

The source of this sequence is a woman in her thirties or forties with acute COVID-19. Sequencing was performed on PBMCs or T cells enriched from blood (not recorded which). The chain joins TRBV7-3 to TRBJ2-2; 8 positions agree with TRBD1. DNA of the CDR3: TGTGCCAGCAGCCCGGACAGGGCTAACACCGGGGAGCTGTTTTTT. Translation gives CASSPDRANTGELFF.